Listed below are T cell receptor beta chains from one sample, sequenced in a study of blood T cell repertoires in COVID-19. The repertoire was sequenced with immunoSEQ multiplex PCR; TCRdb's copy has only in-frame clones and lacks some. The repertoire holds 100,000 to 150,000 clones, with just under 85% as singletons. Sequencing used peripheral blood. Receptors originate from a woman aged 45-60 years with acute or convalescent COVID-19. CDR3s leave out the opening cysteine and the closing phenylalanine or tryptophan.

cdr3_aa v_call
ASTHSPKLNTMNTEAF TRBV19
ASSHLGQGLTEAF TRBV4-1
ASLSGGKMTGELF TRBV6-6
ASSFNNSPLH TRBV7-3
ASSQDQANRPGELF TRBV4-2
ATSDPPGNEQF TRBV24-1
ASSVRAGFNEQF TRBV9
ASSFRGGANVLT TRBV28
AWSVSKGDVYGYT TRBV30
ASRREGGRDYGYT TRBV2
ATSREGRGYGYT TRBV15
ASSFTTGGFSYEQY TRBV7-9
ASSEQGRVTDTQY TRBV11-2
ASSQEDSRSTDTQY TRBV3-1/TRBV3-2
ASSRPGQGFYEQY TRBV5-4
ASTLGGRGNQPQH TRBV28
ASSEEGGTEAF TRBV6-4
ASSWTAAQPQH TRBV7-2
ASKGGMSSGNTIY TRBV6-5
ASSDGSMTSTDTQY TRBV10-1
ASSATVTGAHTEAF TRBV9
ASSHRPGQDYGYT TRBV7-8
ASREGSVYEQY TRBV6-1
ASSSRQGDQPQH TRBV27
ASSWAINQPQH TRBV6-5
ATSPTTSVDGYT TRBV24-1
SVGTYGQGRKSYEQY TRBV29-1
ASSQNTGQANEKLF TRBV5-1
ASSLGTPGEAF TRBV5-1